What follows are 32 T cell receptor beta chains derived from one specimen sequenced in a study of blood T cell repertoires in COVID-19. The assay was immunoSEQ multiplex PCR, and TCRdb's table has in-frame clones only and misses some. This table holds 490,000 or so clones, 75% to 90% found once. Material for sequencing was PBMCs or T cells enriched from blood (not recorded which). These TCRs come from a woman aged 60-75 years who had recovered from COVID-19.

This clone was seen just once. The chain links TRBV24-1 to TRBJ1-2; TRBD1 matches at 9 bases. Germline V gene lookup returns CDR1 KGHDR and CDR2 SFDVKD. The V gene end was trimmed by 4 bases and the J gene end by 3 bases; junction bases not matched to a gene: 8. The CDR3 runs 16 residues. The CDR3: CATSENEQGADYGYTF. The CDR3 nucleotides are TGTGCCACCAGTGAGAATGAACAGGGGGCGGACTATGGCTACACCTTC.

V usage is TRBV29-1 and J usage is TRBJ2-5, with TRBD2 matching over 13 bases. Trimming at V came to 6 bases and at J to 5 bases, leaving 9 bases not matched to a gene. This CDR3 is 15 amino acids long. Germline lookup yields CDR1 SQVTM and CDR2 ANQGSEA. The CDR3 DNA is TGCAGCGTCCGTACTAGCGGGGGGGCCGGTGAGACCCAGTACTTC. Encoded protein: CSVRTSGGAGETQYF.

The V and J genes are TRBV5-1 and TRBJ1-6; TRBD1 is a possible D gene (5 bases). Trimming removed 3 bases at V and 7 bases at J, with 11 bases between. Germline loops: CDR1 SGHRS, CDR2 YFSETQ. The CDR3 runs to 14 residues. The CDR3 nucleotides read TGCGCCAGCAGCTCCGACAGCCAGAATTCACCCCTCCACTTT. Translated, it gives CASSSDSQNSPLHF.

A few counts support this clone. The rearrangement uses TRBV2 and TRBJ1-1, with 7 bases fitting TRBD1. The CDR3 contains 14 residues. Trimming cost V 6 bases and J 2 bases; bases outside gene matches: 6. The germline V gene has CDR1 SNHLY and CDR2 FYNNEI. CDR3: CASRADRVNTEAFF. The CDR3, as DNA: TGTGCCAGCAGAGCCGACAGGGTAAACACTGAAGCTTTCTTT.

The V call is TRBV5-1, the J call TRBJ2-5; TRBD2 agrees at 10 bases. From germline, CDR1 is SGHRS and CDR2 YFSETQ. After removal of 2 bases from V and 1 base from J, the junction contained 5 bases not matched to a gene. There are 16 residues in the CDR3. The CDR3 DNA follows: TGCGCCAGCAGCTTAAGCGGGGGGGCTGGCCAAGAGACCCAGTACTTC. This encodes CASSLSGGAGQETQYF.

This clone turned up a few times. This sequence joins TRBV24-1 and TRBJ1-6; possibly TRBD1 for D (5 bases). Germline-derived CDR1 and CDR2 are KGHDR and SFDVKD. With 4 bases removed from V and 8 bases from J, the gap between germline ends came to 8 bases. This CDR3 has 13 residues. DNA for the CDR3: TGTGCCACCAGTGAAGGGGCCTATTCACCCCTCCACTTT. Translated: CATSEGAYSPLHF.

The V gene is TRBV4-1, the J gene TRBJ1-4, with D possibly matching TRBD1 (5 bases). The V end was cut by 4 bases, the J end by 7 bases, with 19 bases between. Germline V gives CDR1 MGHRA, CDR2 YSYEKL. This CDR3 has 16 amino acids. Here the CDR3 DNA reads TGCGCCAGCAGCCCACCAGGGCGGGGGACGGGTGAAAAACTGTTTTTT. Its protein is CASSPPGRGTGEKLFF.

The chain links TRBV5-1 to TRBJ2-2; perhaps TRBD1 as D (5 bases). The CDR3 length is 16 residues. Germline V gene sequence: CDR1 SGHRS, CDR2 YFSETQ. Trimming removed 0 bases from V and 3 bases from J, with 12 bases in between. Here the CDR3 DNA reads TGCGCCAGCAGCTTGGAGGGCAGGGTGGACACCGGGGAGCTGTTTTTT. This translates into CASSLEGRVDTGELFF.

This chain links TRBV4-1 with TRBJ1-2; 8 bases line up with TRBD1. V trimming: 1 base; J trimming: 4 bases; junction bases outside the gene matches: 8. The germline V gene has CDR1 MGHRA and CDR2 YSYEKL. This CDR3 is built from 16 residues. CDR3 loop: CASSQAATGVPYGYTF. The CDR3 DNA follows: TGCGCCAGCAGCCAAGCGGCGACAGGGGTTCCCTATGGCTACACCTTC.

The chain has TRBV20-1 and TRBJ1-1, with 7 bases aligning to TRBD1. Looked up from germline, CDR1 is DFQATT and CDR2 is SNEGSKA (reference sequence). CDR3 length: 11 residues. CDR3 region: CTTYRGREAFF. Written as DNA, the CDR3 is TGCACAACCTACAGGGGCCGGGAAGCTTTCTTT.

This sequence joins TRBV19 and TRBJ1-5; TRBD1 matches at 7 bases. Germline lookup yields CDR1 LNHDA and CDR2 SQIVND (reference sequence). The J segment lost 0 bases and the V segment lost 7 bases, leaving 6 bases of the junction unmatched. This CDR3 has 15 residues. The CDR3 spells CASKTGVNSNQPQHF. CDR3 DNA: TGTGCCAGTAAAACAGGGGTTAATAGCAATCAGCCCCAGCATTTT.

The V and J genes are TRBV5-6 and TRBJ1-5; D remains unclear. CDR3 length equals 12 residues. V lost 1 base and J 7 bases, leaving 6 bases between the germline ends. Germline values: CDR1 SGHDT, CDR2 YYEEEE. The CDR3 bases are TGTGCCAGCAGCTTGTTGGGCCAGCCCCAGCATTTT. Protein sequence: CASSLLGQPQHF.

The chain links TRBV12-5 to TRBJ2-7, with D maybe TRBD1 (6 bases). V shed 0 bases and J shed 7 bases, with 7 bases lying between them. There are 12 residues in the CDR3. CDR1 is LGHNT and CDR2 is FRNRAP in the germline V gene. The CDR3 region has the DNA TGTGCTAGTGGTTTGGTACAGGGTGAGCAGTACTTC. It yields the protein CASGLVQGEQYF.

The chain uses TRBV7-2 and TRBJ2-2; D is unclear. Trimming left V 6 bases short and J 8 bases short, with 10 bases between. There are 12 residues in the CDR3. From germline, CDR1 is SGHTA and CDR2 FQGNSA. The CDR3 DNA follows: TGTGCCAGCAGACTGAGTTGGGGGGAGCTGTTTTTT. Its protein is CASRLSWGELFF.

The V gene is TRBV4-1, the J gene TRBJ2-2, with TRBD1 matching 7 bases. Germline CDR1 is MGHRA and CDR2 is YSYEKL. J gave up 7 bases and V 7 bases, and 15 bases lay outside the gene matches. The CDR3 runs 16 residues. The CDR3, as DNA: TGCGCCAGCAACCTTTACAGGGGACCCCGAGGCGGGGAGCTGTTTTTT. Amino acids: CASNLYRGPRGGELFF.

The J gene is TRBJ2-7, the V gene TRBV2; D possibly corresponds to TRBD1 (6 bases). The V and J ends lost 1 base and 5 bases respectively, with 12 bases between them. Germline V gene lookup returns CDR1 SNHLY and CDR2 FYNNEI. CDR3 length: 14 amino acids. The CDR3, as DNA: TGTGCCAGCAGTGAAGAACAGGGTAGCCACGAGCAGTACTTC. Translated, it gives CASSEEQGSHEQYF.

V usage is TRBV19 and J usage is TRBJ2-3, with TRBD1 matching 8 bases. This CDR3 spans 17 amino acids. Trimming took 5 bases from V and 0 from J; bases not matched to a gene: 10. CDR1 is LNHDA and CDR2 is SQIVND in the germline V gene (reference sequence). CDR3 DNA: TGTGCCAGTAGTTCCGGACAGGGTGGACCTAGCACAGATACGCAGTATTTT. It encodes CASSSGQGGPSTDTQYF.

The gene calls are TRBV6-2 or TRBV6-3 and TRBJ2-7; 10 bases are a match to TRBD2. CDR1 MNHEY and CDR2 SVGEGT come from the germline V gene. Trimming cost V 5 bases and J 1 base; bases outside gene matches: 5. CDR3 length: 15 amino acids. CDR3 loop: CASSASGGGSYEQYF. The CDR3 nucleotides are TGTGCCAGCAGTGCGAGCGGGGGGGGATCCTACGAGCAGTACTTC.

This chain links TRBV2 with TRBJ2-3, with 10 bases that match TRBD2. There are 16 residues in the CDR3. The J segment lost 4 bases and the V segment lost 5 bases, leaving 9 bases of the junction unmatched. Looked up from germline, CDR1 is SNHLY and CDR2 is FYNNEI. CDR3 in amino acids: CASSYSGGALSDTQYF. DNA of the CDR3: TGTGCCAGCAGTTACAGCGGGGGGGCTCTCTCAGATACGCAGTATTTT.

The CDR3: CAIPDSLLGSPLHF. The CDR3 DNA is TGTGCCATCCCCGACTCCCTACTAGGTTCACCCCTCCACTTT. The chain recombines TRBV2 with TRBJ1-6; D uncertain. Germline V gene sequence: CDR1 SNHLY, CDR2 FYNNEI. CDR3 size: 14 residues. Trimming removed 10 bases at V and 9 bases at J, with 19 bases between.

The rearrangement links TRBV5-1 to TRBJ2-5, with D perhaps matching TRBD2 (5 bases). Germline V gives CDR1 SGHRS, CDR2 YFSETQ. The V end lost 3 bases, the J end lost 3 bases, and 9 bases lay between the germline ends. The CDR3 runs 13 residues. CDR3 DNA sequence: TGCGCCAGCAGCTGGACTTTAGAAGAGACCCAGTACTTC. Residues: CASSWTLEETQYF. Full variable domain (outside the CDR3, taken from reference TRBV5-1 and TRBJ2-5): KAGVTQTPRYLIKTRGQQVTLSCSPISGHRSVSWYQQTPGQGLQFLFEYFSETQRNKGNFPGRFSGRQFSNSRSEMNVSTLELGDSALYLCASSWTLEETQYFGPGTRLLVL.

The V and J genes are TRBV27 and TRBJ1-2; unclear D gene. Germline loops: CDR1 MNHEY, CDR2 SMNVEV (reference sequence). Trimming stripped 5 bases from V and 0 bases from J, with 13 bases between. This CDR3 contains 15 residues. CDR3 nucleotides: TGTGCCAGCAGTCCGCTAGGAACCTCTAACTATGGCTACACCTTC. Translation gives CASSPLGTSNYGYTF.

CDR3 in DNA: TGTGCCAGCAGTGCCGGACAGGTGAGCACAGATACGCAGTATTTT. It encodes CASSAGQVSTDTQYF. The V gene is TRBV25-1, the J gene TRBJ2-3; 7 nucleotides match TRBD1. Looked up from germline, CDR1 is MGHDK and CDR2 is SYGVNS. Losses at the gene ends were 4 bases for V and 0 bases for J; bases not matched to a gene: 4. This CDR3 contains 15 residues.

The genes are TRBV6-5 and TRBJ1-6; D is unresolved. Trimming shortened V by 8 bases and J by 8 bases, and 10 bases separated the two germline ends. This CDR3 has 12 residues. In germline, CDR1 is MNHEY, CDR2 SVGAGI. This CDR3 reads CASPTSDSPLHF. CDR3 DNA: TGTGCCAGCCCAACGTCGGATTCACCCCTCCACTTT.

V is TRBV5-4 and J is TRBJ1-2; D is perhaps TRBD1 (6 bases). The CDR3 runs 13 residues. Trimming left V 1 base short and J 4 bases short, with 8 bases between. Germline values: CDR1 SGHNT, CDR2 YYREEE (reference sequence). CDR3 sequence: CASSLRGGYGYTF. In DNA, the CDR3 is TGTGCCAGCAGCTTGAGGGGGGGCTATGGCTACACCTTC. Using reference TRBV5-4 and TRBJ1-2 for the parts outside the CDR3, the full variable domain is ETGVTQSPTHLIKTRGQQVTLRCSSQSGHNTVSWYQQALGQGPQFIFQYYREEENGRGNFPPRFSGLQFPNYSSELNVNALELDDSALYLCASSLRGGYGYTFGSGTRLTVV.

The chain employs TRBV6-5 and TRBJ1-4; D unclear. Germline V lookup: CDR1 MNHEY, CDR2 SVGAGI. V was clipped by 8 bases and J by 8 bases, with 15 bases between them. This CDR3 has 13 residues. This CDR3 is CASGERELEKLFF. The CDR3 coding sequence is TGTGCCAGCGGGGAGAGAGAATTGGAAAAACTGTTTTTT.

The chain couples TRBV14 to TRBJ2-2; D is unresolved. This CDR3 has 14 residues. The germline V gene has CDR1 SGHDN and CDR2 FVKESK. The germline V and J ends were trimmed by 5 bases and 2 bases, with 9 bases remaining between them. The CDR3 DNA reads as TGTGCCAGCAGCGTCGGAGCCAACACCGGGGAGCTGTTTTTT. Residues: CASSVGANTGELFF.

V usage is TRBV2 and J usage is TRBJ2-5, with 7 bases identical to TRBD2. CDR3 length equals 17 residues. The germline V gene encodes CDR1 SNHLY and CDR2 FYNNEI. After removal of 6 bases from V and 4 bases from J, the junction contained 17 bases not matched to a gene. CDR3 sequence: CASRGLLGLSERETQYF. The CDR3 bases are TGTGCCAGCAGGGGCCTGCTGGGACTATCAGAGAGAGAGACCCAGTACTTC.

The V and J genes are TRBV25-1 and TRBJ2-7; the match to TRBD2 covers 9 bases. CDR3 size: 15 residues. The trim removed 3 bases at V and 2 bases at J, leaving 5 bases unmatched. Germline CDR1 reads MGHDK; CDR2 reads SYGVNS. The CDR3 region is CASSDTSGFTYEQYF. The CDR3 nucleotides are TGTGCCAGCAGTGATACTAGCGGGTTTACCTACGAGCAGTACTTC.

The CDR3 here is CASSSLAGGVTDTQYF. In DNA form, the CDR3 reads TGTGCCAGCAGCTCCCTAGCGGGGGGGGTCACAGATACGCAGTATTTT. The V gene is TRBV7-8, the J gene TRBJ2-3; TRBD2 matches 12 bases. CDR3 length: 16 amino acids. Unmatched junction bases numbered 4, after V lost 4 bases and J lost 2 bases. Per germline, CDR1 SGHVS and CDR2 FQNEAQ.

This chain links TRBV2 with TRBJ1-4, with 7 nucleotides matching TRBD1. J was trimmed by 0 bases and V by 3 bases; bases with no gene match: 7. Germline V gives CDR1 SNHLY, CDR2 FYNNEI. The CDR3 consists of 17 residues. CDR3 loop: CASSEMGTAATNEKLFF. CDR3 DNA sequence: TGTGCCAGCAGTGAGATGGGGACAGCAGCAACTAATGAAAAACTGTTTTTT.

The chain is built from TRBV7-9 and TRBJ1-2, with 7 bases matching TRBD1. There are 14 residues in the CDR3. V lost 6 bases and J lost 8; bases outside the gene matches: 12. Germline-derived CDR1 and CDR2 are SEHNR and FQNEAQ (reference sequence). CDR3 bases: TGTGCCAGCAGATGGGACAGTCCCTCGTCCGGCTACACCTTC. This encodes CASRWDSPSSGYTF.